The 29 T cell receptor beta chains below come from one sample, sequenced in a study of shared clonotypes between healthy human individuals. Profiled with immunoSEQ multiplex PCR; TCRdb holds only in-frame clones, not every one. The data contain 950,000 to 1,200,000 clones, about 80% of them singletons. Sequencing was carried out using memory CD4+ T cells from PBMCs. Subset meaning: CD45RA-negative fraction. These receptors originate from a man aged 18 to 35 in good health. Some clones in this sample may be carry-over from other donors' samples.

The chain uses TRBV5-1 and TRBJ2-2, with D perhaps TRBD1 (6 bases). V was shortened by 2 bases and J by 4 bases, with 12 bases between the two germline ends. CDR3 length: 15 residues. Germline CDR1 and CDR2: SGHRS and YFSETQ. In nucleotides, the CDR3 is TGCGCCAGCAGCTTTGCAGGGGCGGGCACCGGGGAGCTGTTTTTT. Protein product: CASSFAGAGTGELFF.

Details on this clone: Other DNA variants within this sample encode the same CDR3. The rearrangement uses TRBV4-2 and TRBJ1-1, with D unclear. This CDR3 contains 13 residues. V lost 5 bases and J lost 0, with 7 bases in between. Germline loops: CDR1 LGHNA, CDR2 YNFKEQ. CDR3 sequence: CASSVGLNTEAFF. CDR3 in DNA: TGTGCCAGCAGCGTCGGACTGAACACTGAAGCTTTCTTT.

This sequence joins TRBV19 and TRBJ1-1, with unresolved D. The V gene's germline CDR1 is LNHDA and CDR2 SQIVND (reference sequence). V was cut by 9 bases and J by 10 bases, with 24 bases left in between. The CDR3 consists of 14 residues. The CDR3 nucleotides are TGTGCCAGCAAAAAAACCCCGGGGTCCCCGGGAGCTTTCTTT. Its translation: CASKKTPGSPGAFF.

J is TRBJ2-1 and V is TRBV5-1; D gene unclear. The germline V gene has CDR1 SGHRS and CDR2 YFSETQ. The germline V and J ends were trimmed by 4 bases and 0 bases, with 11 bases remaining between them. CDR3 length: 15 residues. CDR3: CASSPGISSYNEQFF. DNA for the CDR3: TGCGCCAGCAGCCCCGGCATCAGCTCCTACAATGAGCAGTTCTTC.

This sequence joins TRBV5-5 and TRBJ1-5, with no clear D. V was clipped by 0 bases and J by 8 bases, with 6 bases between them. The CDR3 contains 12 residues. From germline, CDR1 is SGHKS and CDR2 YYEKEE (reference sequence). The CDR3 bases are TGTGCCAGCAGCTTGGGTCGGGAGCCCCAGCATTTT. As protein: CASSLGREPQHF.

This clone was detected ten times or more. V and J are TRBV4-2 and TRBJ2-3; D unclear. The germline V and J ends were trimmed by 5 bases and 6 bases, with 21 bases remaining between them. The CDR3 length is 16 residues. Looked up from germline, CDR1 is LGHNA and CDR2 is YNFKEQ. CDR3 sequence: CASSSRVQLASDTQYF. DNA for the CDR3: TGTGCCAGCAGCTCTAGGGTACAGCTGGCCAGCGATACGCAGTATTTT.

This clone came up a few times. The rearrangement uses TRBV6-5 and TRBJ1-1; D is uncertain. The ends were cut back, 4 bases at V and 11 bases at J, with 2 bases in the middle. The CDR3 extends over 8 amino acids. Germline values: CDR1 MNHEY, CDR2 SVGAGI. DNA for the CDR3: TGTGCCAGCAGTTGGGCTTTCTTT. Residues: CASSWAFF.

The V gene is TRBV5-8, the J gene TRBJ2-3; the match to TRBD2 covers 9 bases. Germline assignment: CDR1 SGHTS and CDR2 YDEGEE. V shed 4 bases, J shed 7 bases, and the junction held 10 bases outside the gene matches. The length of the CDR3 is 15 residues. The CDR3 protein is CASSLEGGRVHTQYF. The DNA for the CDR3 is TGTGCCAGCAGCCTCGAGGGCGGGAGGGTGCATACGCAGTATTTT.

The chain couples TRBV7-2 to TRBJ2-7, with 10 nucleotides matching TRBD1. This CDR3 is built from 13 residues. CDR1 and CDR2 from the germline V gene are SGHTA and FQGNSA. V gave up 8 bases and J gave up 5 bases; unmatched junction bases: 6. The CDR3 is CASGRDRGNEQYF. CDR3 in DNA: TGTGCCAGCGGCCGGGACAGGGGAAACGAGCAGTACTTC.

The rearrangement joins TRBV28 to TRBJ1-5, with D perhaps matching TRBD1 (5 bases). This CDR3 spans 16 amino acids. V was clipped by 6 bases and J by 7 bases, with 22 bases between them. From germline, CDR1 is MDHEN and CDR2 SYDVKM. CDR3 residues: CASSPPPGQVEQPQHF. CDR3 nucleotides: TGTGCCAGCAGCCCCCCCCCGGGGCAAGTGGAACAGCCCCAGCATTTT. The variable domain in full, with the rest retrieved from reference TRBV28 and TRBJ1-5, is DVKVTQSSRYLVKRTGEKVFLECVQDMDHENMFWYRQDPGLGLRLIYFSYDVKMKEKGDIPEGYSVSREKKERFSLILESASTNQTSMYLCASSPPPGQVEQPQHFGDGTRLSIL.

The rearrangement links TRBV18 to TRBJ2-1, with D tentatively TRBD1 (6 bases). Germline CDR1 KGHSH, CDR2 LQKENI. The CDR3 runs to 16 residues. The V and J ends lost 3 bases and 2 bases respectively, with 14 bases between them. This CDR3 is CASSPKTGGPYNEQFF. DNA of the CDR3: TGTGCCAGCTCACCGAAGACAGGCGGGCCCTACAATGAGCAGTTCTTC.

This clone was observed a single time. The gene calls are TRBV15 and TRBJ2-6; 8 nucleotides align to TRBD1. Germline-derived CDR1 and CDR2 are LNHNV and YYDKDF (reference sequence). The CDR3 has 16 amino acids. Trimming took 3 bases from V and 0 from J; bases not matched to a gene: 1. The CDR3 nucleotides are TGTGCCACCAGCAGCGGACAGGGCTCTGGGGCCAACGTCCTGACTTTC. Translation: CATSSGQGSGANVLTF. The whole variable domain, remainder taken from reference TRBV15 and TRBJ2-6, is DAMVIQNPRYQVTQFGKPVTLSCSQTLNHNVMYWYQQKSSQAPKLLFHYYDKDFNNEADTPDNFQSRRPNTSFCFLDIRSPGLGDTAMYLCATSSGQGSGANVLTFGAGSRLTVL.

In its sample, this clone was seen once. V is TRBV6-5 and J is TRBJ1-4; 7 positions agree with TRBD1. This CDR3 spans 14 amino acids. V lost 0 bases, J lost 5 bases, and 0 bases stayed unmatched. The germline gives CDR1 MNHEY, CDR2 SVGAGI. The CDR3 region has the DNA TGTGCCAGCAGTTACTCGACAGGGAATGAAAAACTGTTTTTT. As protein: CASSYSTGNEKLFF.

In this sample, this clone turned up once. The chain joins TRBV13 to TRBJ1-2; a weak D match, TRBD1 (6 bases). The V end lost 0 bases, the J end lost 8 bases, and 13 bases lay between the germline ends. Germline values: CDR1 PRHDT, CDR2 FYEKMQ (reference sequence). The CDR3 length is 14 residues. CDR3 DNA: TGTGCCAGCAGCTTAGGCAGGGGCCCCGTAGGCTACACCTTC. Translation: CASSLGRGPVGYTF. The full variable domain, its missing parts supplied by reference TRBV13 and TRBJ1-2, is AAGVIQSPRHLIKEKRETATLKCYPIPRHDTVYWYQQGPGQDPQFLISFYEKMQSDKGSIPDRFSAQQFSDYHSELNMSSLELGDSALYFCASSLGRGPVGYTFGSGTRLTVV.

The chain carries TRBV7-2 and TRBJ2-1; TRBD2 aligns across 7 bases. Germline V lookup: CDR1 SGHTA, CDR2 FQGNSA. The CDR3 covers 15 residues. J was trimmed by 7 bases and V by 1 base; bases with no gene match: 7. In DNA, the CDR3 is TGTGCCAGCAGCTTAGAGGGGCGGCGGGAGAATGAGCAGTTCTTC. Its protein product is CASSLEGRRENEQFF.

The rearrangement joins TRBV11-2 to TRBJ2-1, with D perhaps matching TRBD2 (6 bases). V was shortened by 1 base and J by 3 bases, with 7 bases between the two germline ends. The CDR3 is made up of 14 amino acids. The germline V gene encodes CDR1 SGHAT and CDR2 FQNNGV. CDR3 loop: CASSLGLDYNEQFF. CDR3 coding DNA: TGTGCCAGCAGCTTAGGACTAGACTACAATGAGCAGTTCTTC.

This clone appeared many times. DNA of the CDR3: TGTGCCAGCAGCCGACAGGACCAAGAGACCCAGTACTTC. This encodes CASSRQDQETQYF. The chain combines TRBV6-1 with TRBJ2-5; possibly TRBD1 for D (6 bases). The CDR3 extends over 13 amino acids. CDR1 and CDR2 (germline): MNHNS, SASEGT. Trimming left V 6 bases short and J 0 bases short, with 8 bases between.

The gene calls are TRBV2 and TRBJ2-2; 9 positions agree with TRBD1. With 7 bases clipped from V and 5 bases from J, the junction kept 8 bases outside the gene matches. The CDR3 covers 15 residues. Germline V lookup: CDR1 SNHLY, CDR2 FYNNEI. The CDR3: CASTTDRGGTGELFF. The CDR3 DNA reads TGTGCCAGCACGACCGACAGGGGGGGAACCGGGGAGCTGTTTTTT.

The chain uses TRBV6-4 and TRBJ2-3; 12 bases line up with TRBD2. With V trimmed by 3 bases and J by 4 bases, 2 bases remained unmatched. Germline CDR1 and CDR2: MRHNA and SNTAGT. The CDR3 loop spans 15 amino acids. The CDR3 DNA is TGTGCCAGCAGTGAAGCTAGCGGGAGGGCAGATACGCAGTATTTT. Translating gives CASSEASGRADTQYF.

The chain combines TRBV6-5 with TRBJ1-2; D may be TRBD1 (6 bases). The CDR3 is 15 amino acids. Between the trimmed V and J ends, which lost 4 bases and 4 bases, there was a span of 16 bases. Per the germline V gene, CDR1 is MNHEY and CDR2 is SVGAGI. The CDR3 nucleotides read TGTGCCAGCAGTTCCTCGGGGGCTTGGATCTATGGCTACACCTTC. Translated: CASSSSGAWIYGYTF.

This chain connects TRBV28 to TRBJ2-4; 7 positions match TRBD1. The CDR3 runs to 15 residues. Unmatched junction bases numbered 10, after V lost 6 bases and J lost 5 bases. Germline CDR1 MDHEN, CDR2 SYDVKM. CDR3 amino acids: CASSHLTGVENIQYF. Here the CDR3 DNA reads TGTGCCAGCAGCCACCTCACAGGGGTGGAAAACATTCAGTACTTC.

The J gene is TRBJ1-1, the V gene TRBV6-5; tentative D call: TRBD1 (6 bases). The V and J ends lost 7 bases and 7 bases respectively, with 10 bases between them. Looked up from germline, CDR1 is MNHEY and CDR2 is SVGAGI. The CDR3 sequence is 11 residues long. CDR3 bases: TGTGCCAGCACCGGGACACGTGAAGCTTTCTTT. Encoded protein: CASTGTREAFF.

This clone was seen repeatedly, ten times or more. The V and J genes are TRBV15 and TRBJ2-3; 11 nucleotides line up with TRBD2. The germline gives CDR1 LNHNV, CDR2 YYDKDF (reference sequence). V gave up 0 bases and J gave up 4 bases; unmatched junction bases: 6. The CDR3 runs 17 residues. The CDR3 region is CATSRDGTSGRPDTQYF. The CDR3 coding sequence is TGTGCCACCAGCAGAGACGGGACTAGCGGTCGTCCAGATACGCAGTATTTT.

As to this clone: A far larger clone is one nucleotide away, so this likely arose from a read error. The rearrangement links TRBV4-1 to TRBJ1-2; no firm D call. The CDR3 consists of 15 residues. V lost 0 bases and J 8 bases, leaving 16 bases between the germline ends. CDR1 is MGHRA, CDR2 YSYEKL, per germline. CDR3 DNA sequence: TGCGCCAGCAGCCAAGATTTTAGGGCCCCAAGGGGCTACACCTTC. This translates into CASSQDFRAPRGYTF.

The chain employs TRBV19 and TRBJ1-3, with D tentatively TRBD1 (6 bases). Germline CDR1 and CDR2: LNHDA and SQIVND (reference sequence). With 6 bases removed from V and 0 bases from J, the gap between germline ends came to 12 bases. There are 15 residues in the CDR3. The CDR3 bases are TGTGCCAGTAGCCGGGACAACTACTCTGGAAACACCATATATTTT. This translates into CASSRDNYSGNTIYF.

This clone was counted a single time. This chain joins TRBV2 and TRBJ2-4; possibly TRBD2 for D (6 bases). CDR3 length: 15 residues. CDR1 and CDR2 (germline): SNHLY, FYNNEI. The V end lost 4 bases, the J end lost 2 bases, and 12 bases lay between the germline ends. CDR3: CASSGGTPPKNIQYF. For the CDR3, the DNA is TGTGCCAGCAGTGGGGGGACTCCGCCCAAAAACATTCAGTACTTC.

The V call is TRBV7-8, the J call TRBJ2-7; D is unresolved. The length of the CDR3 is 14 residues. The germline V gene has CDR1 SGHVS and CDR2 FQNEAQ. V lost 1 base and J lost 3, with 10 bases in between. The DNA for the CDR3 is TGTGCCAGCAGCTTAGACATGGGAATCTACGAGCAGTACTTC. Translating it yields CASSLDMGIYEQYF.

This CDR3 reads CASSLYPGVNQPQHF. CDR3 DNA sequence: TGCGCCAGCAGCTTGTATCCGGGGGTCAATCAGCCCCAGCATTTT. The rearrangement links TRBV5-1 to TRBJ1-5, with D possibly being TRBD1 (5 bases). Between the trimmed V and J ends, which lost 1 base and 3 bases, there was a span of 11 bases. The CDR3 loop spans 15 amino acids. The germline CDR1 and CDR2 sequences are SGHRS and YFSETQ.

The chain employs TRBV5-6 and TRBJ2-3; TRBD2 is a possible D gene (6 bases). This CDR3 has 16 residues. Germline assignment: CDR1 SGHDT and CDR2 YYEEEE. V lost 4 bases and J 4 bases, leaving 19 bases between the germline ends. The CDR3 is CASSLLPAGIADTQYF. The CDR3 coding sequence is TGTGCCAGCAGCCTATTGCCGGCGGGAATAGCAGATACGCAGTATTTT.